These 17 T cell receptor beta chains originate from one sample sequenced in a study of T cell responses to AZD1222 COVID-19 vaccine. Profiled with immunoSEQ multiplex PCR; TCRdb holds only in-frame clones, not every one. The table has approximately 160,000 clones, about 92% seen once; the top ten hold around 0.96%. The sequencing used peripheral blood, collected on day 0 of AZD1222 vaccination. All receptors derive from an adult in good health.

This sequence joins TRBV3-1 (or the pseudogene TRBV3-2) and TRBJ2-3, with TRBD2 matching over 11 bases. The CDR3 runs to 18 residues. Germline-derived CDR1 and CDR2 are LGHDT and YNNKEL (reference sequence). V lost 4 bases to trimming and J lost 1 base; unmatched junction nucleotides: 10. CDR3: CASSPHLNSGGGTDTQYF. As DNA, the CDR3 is TGTGCCAGCAGCCCCCACCTAAATAGCGGGGGGGGCACAGATACGCAGTATTTT.

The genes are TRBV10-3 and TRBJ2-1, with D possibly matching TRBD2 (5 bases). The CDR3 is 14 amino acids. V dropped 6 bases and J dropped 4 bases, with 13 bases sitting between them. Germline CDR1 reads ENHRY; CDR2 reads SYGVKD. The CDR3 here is CAIRRAEEYNEQFF. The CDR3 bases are TGTGCCATCAGAAGAGCGGAGGAATACAATGAGCAGTTCTTC.

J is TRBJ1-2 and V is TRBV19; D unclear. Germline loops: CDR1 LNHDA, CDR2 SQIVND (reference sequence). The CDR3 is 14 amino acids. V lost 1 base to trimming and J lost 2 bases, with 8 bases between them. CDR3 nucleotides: TGTGCCAGTAGTATAGGTAACAGAAACTATGGCTACACCTTC. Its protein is CASSIGNRNYGYTF.

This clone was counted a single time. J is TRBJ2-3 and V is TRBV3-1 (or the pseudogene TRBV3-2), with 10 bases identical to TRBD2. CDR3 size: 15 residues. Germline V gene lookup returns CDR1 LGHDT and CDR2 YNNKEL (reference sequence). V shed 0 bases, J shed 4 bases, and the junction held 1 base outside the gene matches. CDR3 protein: CASSQDGLAADTQYF. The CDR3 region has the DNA TGTGCCAGCAGCCAAGACGGACTAGCGGCAGATACGCAGTATTTT.

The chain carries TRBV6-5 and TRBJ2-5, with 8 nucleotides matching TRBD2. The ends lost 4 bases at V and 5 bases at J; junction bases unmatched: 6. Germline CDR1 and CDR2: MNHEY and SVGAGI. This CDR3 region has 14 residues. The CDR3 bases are TGTGCCAGCAGTTCTACCTCGGGGGGGGAGACCCAGTACTTC. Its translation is CASSSTSGGETQYF.

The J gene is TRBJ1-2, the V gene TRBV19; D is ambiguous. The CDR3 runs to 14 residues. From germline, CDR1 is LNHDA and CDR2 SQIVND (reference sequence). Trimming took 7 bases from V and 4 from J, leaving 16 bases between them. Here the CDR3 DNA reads TGTGCCAGTACCCACCCCTGGGATTCCTATGGCTACACCTTC. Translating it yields CASTHPWDSYGYTF.

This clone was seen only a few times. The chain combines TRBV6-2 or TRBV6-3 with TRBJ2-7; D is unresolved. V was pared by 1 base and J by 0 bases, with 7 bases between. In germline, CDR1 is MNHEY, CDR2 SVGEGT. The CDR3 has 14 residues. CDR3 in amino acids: CASSYLAGSYEQYF. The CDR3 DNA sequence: TGTGCCAGCAGTTACTTGGCTGGCTCCTACGAGCAGTACTTC.

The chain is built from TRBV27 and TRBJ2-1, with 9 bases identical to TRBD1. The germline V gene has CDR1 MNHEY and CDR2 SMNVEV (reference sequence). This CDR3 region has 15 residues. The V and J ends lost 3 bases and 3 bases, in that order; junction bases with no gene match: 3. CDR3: CASSFQGQGYNEQFF. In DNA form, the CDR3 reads TGTGCCAGCAGTTTCCAGGGACAGGGCTACAATGAGCAGTTCTTC.

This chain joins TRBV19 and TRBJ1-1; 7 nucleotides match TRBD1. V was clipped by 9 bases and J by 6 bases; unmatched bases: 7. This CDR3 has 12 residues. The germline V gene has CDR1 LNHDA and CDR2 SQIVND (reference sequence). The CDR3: CASWTGSAEAFF. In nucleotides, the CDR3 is TGTGCCAGCTGGACAGGCTCCGCTGAAGCTTTCTTT.

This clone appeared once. The CDR3 DNA sequence: TGCGCCAGCAGCTTGGGGGGTGCGATCTCTGGAAACACCATATATTTT. The encoded protein is CASSLGGAISGNTIYF. V is TRBV5-1 and J is TRBJ1-3; D remains ambiguous. This CDR3 is 16 amino acids long. Germline loops: CDR1 SGHRS, CDR2 YFSETQ. The V and J ends lost 0 bases and 0 bases respectively, with 10 bases between them.

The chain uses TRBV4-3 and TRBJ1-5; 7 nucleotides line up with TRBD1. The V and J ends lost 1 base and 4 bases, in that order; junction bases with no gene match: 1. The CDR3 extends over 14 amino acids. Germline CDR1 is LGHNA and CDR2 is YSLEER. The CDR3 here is CASSQGQGNQPQHF. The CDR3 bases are TGCGCCAGCAGCCAAGGACAGGGAAATCAGCCCCAGCATTTT.

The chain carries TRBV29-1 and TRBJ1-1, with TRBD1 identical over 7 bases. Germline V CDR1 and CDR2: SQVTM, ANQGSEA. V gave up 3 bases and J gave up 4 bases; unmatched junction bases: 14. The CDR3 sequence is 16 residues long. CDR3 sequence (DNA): TGCAGCGTTGATAGCGGGACAGATTGGTTCGTCACTGAAGCTTTCTTT. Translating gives CSVDSGTDWFVTEAFF.

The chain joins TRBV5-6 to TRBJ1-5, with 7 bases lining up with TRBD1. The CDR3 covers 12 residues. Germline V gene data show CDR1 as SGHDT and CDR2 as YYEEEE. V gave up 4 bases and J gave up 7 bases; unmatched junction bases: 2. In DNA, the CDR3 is TGTGCCAGCAGCACGACAGGGCAGCCCCAGCATTTT. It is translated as CASSTTGQPQHF.

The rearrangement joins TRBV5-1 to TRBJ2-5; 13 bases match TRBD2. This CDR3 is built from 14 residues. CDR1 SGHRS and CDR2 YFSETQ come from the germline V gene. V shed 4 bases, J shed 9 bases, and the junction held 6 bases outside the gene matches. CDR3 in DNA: TGCGCCAGCAGCCCCGGGACTAGCGGGGTGGCCCAGTACTTC. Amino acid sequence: CASSPGTSGVAQYF.

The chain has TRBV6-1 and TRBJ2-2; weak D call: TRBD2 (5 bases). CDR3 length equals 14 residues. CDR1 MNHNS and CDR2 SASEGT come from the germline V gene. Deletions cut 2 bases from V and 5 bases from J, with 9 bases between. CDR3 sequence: CASSESAETGELFF. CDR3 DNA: TGTGCCAGCAGTGAATCAGCGGAAACCGGGGAGCTGTTTTTT.

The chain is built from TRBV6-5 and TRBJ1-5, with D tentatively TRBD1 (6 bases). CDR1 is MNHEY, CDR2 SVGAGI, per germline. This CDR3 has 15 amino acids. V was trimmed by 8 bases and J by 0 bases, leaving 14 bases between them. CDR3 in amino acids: CASRGTLDSNQPQHF. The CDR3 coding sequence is TGTGCCAGCCGAGGGACACTCGATAGCAATCAGCCCCAGCATTTT.

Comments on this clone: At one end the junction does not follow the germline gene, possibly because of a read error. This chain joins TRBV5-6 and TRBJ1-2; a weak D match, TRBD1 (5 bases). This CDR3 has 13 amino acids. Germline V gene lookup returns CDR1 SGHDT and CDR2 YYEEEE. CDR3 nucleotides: TGTGCCAGCAGCTTGTGGGTGTGGGGGTGGAGGCCCTTC. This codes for CASSLWVWGWRPF.